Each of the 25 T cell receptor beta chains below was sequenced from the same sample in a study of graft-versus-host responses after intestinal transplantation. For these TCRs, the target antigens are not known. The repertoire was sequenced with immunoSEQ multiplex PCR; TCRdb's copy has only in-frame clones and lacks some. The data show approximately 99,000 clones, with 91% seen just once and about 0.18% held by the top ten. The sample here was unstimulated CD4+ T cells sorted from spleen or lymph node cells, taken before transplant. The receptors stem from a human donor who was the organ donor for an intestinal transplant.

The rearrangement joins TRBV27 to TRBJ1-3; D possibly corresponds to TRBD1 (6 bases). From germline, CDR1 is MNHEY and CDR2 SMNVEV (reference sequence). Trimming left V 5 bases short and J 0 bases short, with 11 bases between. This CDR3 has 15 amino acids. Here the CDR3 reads CASSPDRLSGNTIYF. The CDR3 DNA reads TGTGCCAGCAGTCCCGACAGGCTCTCTGGAAACACCATATATTTT.

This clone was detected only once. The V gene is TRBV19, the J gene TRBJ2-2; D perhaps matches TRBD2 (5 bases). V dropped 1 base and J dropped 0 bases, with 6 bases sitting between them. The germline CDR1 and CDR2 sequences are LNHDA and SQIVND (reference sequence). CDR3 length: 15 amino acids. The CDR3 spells CASSIAGSNTGELFF. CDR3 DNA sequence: TGTGCCAGTAGTATAGCGGGGTCGAACACCGGGGAGCTGTTTTTT.

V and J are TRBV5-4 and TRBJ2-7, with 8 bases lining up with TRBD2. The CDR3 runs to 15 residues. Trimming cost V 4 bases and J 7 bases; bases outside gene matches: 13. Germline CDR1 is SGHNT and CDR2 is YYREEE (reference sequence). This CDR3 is CASSQDVSGGREQYF. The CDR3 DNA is TGTGCCAGCAGCCAAGATGTCTCGGGGGGGCGAGAGCAGTACTTC. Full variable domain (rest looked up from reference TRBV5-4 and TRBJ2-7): ETGVTQSPTHLIKTRGQQVTLRCSSQSGHNTVSWYQQALGQGPQFIFQYYREEENGRGNFPPRFSGLQFPNYSSELNVNALELDDSALYLCASSQDVSGGREQYFGPGTRLTVT.

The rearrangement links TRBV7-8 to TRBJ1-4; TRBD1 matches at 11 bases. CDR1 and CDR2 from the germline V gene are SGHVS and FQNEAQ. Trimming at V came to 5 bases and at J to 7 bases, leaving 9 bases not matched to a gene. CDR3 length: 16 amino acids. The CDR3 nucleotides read TGTGCCAGCAGCAGAAGACCGGGACAGGGGGTTGAAAAACTGTTTTTT. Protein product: CASSRRPGQGVEKLFF.

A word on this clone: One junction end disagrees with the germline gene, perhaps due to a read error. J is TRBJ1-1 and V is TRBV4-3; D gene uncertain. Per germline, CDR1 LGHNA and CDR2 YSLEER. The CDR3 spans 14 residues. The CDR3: CASSQVSGNAEAFF. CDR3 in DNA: TGCGCCAGCAGCCAAGTTTCGGGGAACGCTGAAGCTTTCTTT.

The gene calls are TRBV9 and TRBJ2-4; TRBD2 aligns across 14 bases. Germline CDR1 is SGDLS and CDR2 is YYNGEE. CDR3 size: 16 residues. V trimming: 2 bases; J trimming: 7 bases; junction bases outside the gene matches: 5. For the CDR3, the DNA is TGTGCCAGCAGCGTGGGACTAGCGGGGGCGGAGAACATTCAGTACTTC. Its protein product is CASSVGLAGAENIQYF.

DNA for the CDR3: TGCGCCAGCAGCCAAGGACCCCTGGGGGCGGCGAACACCGGGGAGCTGTTTTTT. Translation: CASSQGPLGAANTGELFF. V is TRBV4-3 and J is TRBJ2-2; weak D call: TRBD1 (6 bases). From germline, CDR1 is LGHNA and CDR2 YSLEER. Trimming removed 1 base at V and 0 bases at J, with 15 bases between. The CDR3 has 18 amino acids.

DNA of the CDR3: TGTGCCAGCAGCGTTACCCCCTACGAGCAGTACTTC. Translation: CASSVTPYEQYF. The chain uses TRBV9 and TRBJ2-5; D gene uncertain. TRBJ2-7 matches the DNA end more closely, so the J call is doubtful. There are 12 residues in the CDR3. Germline CDR1 SGDLS, CDR2 YYNGEE.

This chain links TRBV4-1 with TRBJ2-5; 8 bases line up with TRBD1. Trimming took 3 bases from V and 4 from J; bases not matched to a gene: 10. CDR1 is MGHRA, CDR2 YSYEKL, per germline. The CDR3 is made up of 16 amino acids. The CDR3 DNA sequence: TGCGCCAGCAGCCAGATCTCGACAGGGGTAGGAGAGACCCAGTACTTC. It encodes CASSQISTGVGETQYF.

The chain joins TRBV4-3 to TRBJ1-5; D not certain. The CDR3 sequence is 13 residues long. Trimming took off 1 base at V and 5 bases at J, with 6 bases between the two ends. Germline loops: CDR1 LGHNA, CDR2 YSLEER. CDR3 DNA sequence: TGCGCCAGCAGCCAAGGACGGGATCAGCCCCAGCATTTT. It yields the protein CASSQGRDQPQHF.

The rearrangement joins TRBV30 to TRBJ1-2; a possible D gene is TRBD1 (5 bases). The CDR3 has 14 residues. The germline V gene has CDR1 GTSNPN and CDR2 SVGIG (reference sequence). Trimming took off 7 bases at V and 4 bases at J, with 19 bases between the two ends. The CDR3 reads CASWGDPNSYGYTF. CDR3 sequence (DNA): TGTGCCTCCTGGGGCGATCCGAATTCCTATGGCTACACCTTC.

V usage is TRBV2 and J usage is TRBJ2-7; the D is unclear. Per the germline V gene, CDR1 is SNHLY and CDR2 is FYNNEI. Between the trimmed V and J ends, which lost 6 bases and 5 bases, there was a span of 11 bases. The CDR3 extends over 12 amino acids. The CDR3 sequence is CASRLTFDEQYF. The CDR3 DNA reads TGTGCCAGCAGATTAACATTCGACGAGCAGTACTTC.

DNA of the CDR3: TGTGCCAGCAGGCCGGGACAAGACTATGGCTACACCTTC. Translation: CASRPGQDYGYTF. This chain connects TRBV2 to TRBJ1-2; possible D gene TRBD1, 6 bases. The CDR3 length is 13 residues. Trimming removed 6 bases at V and 3 bases at J, with 11 bases between. Germline loops: CDR1 SNHLY, CDR2 FYNNEI.

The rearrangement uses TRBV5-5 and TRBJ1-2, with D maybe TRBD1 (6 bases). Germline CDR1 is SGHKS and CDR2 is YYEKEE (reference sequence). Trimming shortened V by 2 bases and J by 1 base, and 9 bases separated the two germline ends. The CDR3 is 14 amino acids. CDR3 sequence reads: CASSFGQSNYGYTF. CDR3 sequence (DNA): TGTGCCAGCAGCTTTGGACAGAGTAACTATGGCTACACCTTC. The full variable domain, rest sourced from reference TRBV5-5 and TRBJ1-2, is DAGVTQSPTHLIKTRGQQVTLRCSPISGHKSVSWYQQVLGQGPQFIFQYYEKEERGRGNFPDRFSARQFPNYSSELNVNALLLGDSALYLCASSFGQSNYGYTFGSGTRLTVV.

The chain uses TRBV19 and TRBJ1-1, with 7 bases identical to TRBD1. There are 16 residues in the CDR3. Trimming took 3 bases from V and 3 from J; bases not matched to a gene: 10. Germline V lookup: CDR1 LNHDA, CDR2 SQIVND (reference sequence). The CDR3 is CASSIYRGGEDTEAFF. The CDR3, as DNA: TGTGCCAGTAGTATCTACAGGGGTGGGGAAGACACTGAAGCTTTCTTT.

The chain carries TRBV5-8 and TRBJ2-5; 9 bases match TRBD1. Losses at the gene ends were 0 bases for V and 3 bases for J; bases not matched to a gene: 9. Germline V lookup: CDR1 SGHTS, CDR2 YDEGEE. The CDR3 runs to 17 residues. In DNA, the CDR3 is TGTGCCAGCAGCTTGGAAGTTTTGGGACAGGGCGAAGAGACCCAGTACTTC. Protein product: CASSLEVLGQGEETQYF.

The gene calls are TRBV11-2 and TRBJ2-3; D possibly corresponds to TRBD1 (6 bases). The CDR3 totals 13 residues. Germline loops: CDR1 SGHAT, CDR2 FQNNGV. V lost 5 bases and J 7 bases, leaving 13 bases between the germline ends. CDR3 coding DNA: TGTGCCAGCAGCGCCACAGGGTTAAATACGCAGTATTTT. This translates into CASSATGLNTQYF.

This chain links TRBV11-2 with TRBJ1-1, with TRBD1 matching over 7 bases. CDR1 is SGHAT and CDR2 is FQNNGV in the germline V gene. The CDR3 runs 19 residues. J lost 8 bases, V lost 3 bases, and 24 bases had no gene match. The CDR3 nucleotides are TGTGCCAGCAGCTTGAACCCGCCGGGAGCAGTTGGGCTGGACAGGGAAGCTTTCTTT. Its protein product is CASSLNPPGAVGLDREAFF.

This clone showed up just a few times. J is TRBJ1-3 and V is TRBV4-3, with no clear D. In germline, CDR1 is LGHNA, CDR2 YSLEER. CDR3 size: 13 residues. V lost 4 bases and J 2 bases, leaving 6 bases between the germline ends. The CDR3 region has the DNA TGCGCCAGCAGCCCCGGGACTGGAAACACCATATATTTT. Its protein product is CASSPGTGNTIYF.

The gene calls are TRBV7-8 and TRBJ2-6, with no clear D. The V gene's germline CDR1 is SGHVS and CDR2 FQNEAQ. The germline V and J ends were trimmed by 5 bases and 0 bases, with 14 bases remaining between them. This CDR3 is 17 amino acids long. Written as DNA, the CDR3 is TGTGCCAGCAGCCTAGTGGTAACCTACTCTGGGGCCAACGTCCTGACTTTC. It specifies CASSLVVTYSGANVLTF.

In DNA, the CDR3 is TGTGCCAGCAAGAACCAACAGGGAGAGGGCTACGAGCAGTACTTC. Translating it yields CASKNQQGEGYEQYF. This chain uses TRBV2 with TRBJ2-7, with TRBD1 as a possible D gene (6 bases). Germline-derived CDR1 and CDR2 are SNHLY and FYNNEI. V lost 7 bases, J lost 3 bases, and 19 bases lay in between. This CDR3 comprises 15 residues.

The chain's CDR3 is CASSYGTGFETQYF. The CDR3 nucleotides read TGTGCCAGCAGTTACGGGACAGGGTTTGAGACCCAGTACTTC. V usage is TRBV6-5 and J usage is TRBJ2-5; 9 nucleotides align to TRBD1. V lost 2 bases to trimming and J lost 5 bases; unmatched junction nucleotides: 3. CDR1 MNHEY and CDR2 SVGAGI come from the germline V gene. This CDR3 spans 14 amino acids.

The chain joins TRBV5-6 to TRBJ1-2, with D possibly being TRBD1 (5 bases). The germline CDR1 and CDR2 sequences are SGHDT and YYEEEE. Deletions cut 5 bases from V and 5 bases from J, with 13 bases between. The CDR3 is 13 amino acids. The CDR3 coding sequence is TGTGCCAGCAGTTATACCGGGGGGTATGGCTACACCTTC. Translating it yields CASSYTGGYGYTF.

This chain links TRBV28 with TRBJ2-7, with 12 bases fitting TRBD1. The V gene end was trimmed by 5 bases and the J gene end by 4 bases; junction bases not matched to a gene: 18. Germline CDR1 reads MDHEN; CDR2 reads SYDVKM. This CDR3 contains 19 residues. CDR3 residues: CASSPRDRGRVFERYEQYF. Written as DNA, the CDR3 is TGTGCCAGCAGTCCGAGGGACAGGGGGCGTGTGTTTGAAAGGTACGAGCAGTACTTC.

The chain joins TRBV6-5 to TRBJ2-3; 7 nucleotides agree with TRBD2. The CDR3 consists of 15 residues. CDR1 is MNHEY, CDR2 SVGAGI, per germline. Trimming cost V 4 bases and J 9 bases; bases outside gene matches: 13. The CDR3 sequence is CASSWGLSTGGTQYF. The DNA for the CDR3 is TGTGCCAGCAGTTGGGGACTATCAACCGGGGGAACGCAGTATTTT.